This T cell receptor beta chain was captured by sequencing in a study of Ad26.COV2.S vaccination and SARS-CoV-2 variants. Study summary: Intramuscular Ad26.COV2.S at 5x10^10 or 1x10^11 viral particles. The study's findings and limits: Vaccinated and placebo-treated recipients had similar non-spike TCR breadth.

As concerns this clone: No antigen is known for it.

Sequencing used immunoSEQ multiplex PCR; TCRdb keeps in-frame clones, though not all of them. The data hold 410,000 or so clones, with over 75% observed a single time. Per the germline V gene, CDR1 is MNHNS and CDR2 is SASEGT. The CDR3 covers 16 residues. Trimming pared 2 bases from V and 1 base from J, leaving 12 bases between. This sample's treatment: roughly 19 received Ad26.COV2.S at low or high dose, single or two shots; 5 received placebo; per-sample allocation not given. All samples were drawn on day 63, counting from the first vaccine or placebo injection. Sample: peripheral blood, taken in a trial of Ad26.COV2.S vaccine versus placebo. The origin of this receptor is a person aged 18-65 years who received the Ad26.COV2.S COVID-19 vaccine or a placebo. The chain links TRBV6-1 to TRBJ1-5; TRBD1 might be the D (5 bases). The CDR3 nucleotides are TGTGCCAGCAGTGAATCCCCAGGGCTAAGCAATCAGCCCCAGCATTTT. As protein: CASSESPGLSNQPQHF.